The sample holds many counts of the clone carrying this TCR beta chain. TCRdb passed the 5' RACE reads through MiXCR, listing each CDR3 protein once. The profile shows more than 30,000 distinct CDR3 sequences, roughly 5% of them singletons. The germline gives CDR1 DFQATT, CDR2 SNEGSKA (reference sequence). Trimming removed 6 bases from V and 4 bases from J; junction bases left unmatched: 6. CDR3 length: 14 amino acids. This entry comes from a study of early T cells in non-severe SARS-CoV-2 infection. Specimen: whole blood. V and J are TRBV20-1 and TRBJ2-7; 13 nucleotides align to TRBD2. The TCR sequence derives from an adult who was a healthcare worker with PCR-confirmed SARS-CoV-2 infection or an uninfected control (not recorded which). CDR3 sequence reads: CSAPGLAGSYEQYF. CDR3 nucleotides: TGCAGTGCCCCGGGACTAGCGGGGTCTTACGAGCAGTACTTC.